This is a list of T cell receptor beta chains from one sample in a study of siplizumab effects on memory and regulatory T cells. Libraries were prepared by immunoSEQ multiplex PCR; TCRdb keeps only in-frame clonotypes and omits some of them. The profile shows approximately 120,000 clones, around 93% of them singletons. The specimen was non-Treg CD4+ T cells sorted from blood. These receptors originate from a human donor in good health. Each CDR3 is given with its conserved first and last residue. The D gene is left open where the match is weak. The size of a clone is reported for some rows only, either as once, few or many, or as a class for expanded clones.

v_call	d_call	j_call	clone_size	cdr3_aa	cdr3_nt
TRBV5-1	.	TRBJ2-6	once	CASSPGGLEGANVLTF	TGCGCCAGCAGCCCAGGAGGGTTAGAAGGGGCCAACGTCCTGACTTTC
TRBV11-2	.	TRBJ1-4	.	CASTAGGYEKLFF	TGTGCCAGCACCGCGGGAGGGTATGAAAAACTGTTTTTT
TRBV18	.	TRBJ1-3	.	CASSPSGGSGNTIYF	TGTGCCAGCTCACCATCCGGGGGCTCTGGAAACACCATATATTTT
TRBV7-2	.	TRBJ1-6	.	CASSSGGGRVNSPLHF	TGTGCCAGCAGTTCCGGGGGAGGACGGGTTAATTCACCCCTCCACTTT
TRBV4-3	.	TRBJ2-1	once	CASSLRTTDSYNEQFF	TGCGCCAGCAGCCTTCGGACAACGGACTCCTACAATGAGCAGTTCTTC
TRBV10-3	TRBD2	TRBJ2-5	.	CAISSPILAGQETQYF	TGTGCCATCAGTTCACCAATACTAGCGGGGCAAGAGACCCAGTACTTC
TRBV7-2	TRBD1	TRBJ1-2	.	CASSRHTGGAYGYTF	TGTGCCAGCAGCCGACACACAGGGGGCGCTTATGGCTACACCTTC
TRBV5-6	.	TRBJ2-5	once	CASSRSVTQYF	TGTGCCAGCAGCCGCTCGGTGACCCAGTACTTC
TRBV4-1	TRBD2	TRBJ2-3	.	CASSPSGLAVTDTQYF	TGCGCCAGCAGCCCGAGTGGACTAGCGGTTACAGATACGCAGTATTTT
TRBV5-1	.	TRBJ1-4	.	CASSFGSATNEKLFF	TGCGCCAGCAGCTTCGGGTCTGCAACTAATGAAAAACTGTTTTTT
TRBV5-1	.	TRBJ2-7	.	CASSGDRLSYEQYF	TGCGCCAGCAGCGGAGACAGACTCTCCTACGAGCAGTACTTC
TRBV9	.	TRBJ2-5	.	CASSVASDSRETQYF	TGTGCCAGCAGCGTAGCGTCTGACAGCAGGGAGACCCAGTACTTC
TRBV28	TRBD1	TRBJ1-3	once	CASSQWGQRSPGNTIYF	TGTGCCAGCAGTCAATGGGGACAGAGAAGCCCTGGAAACACCATATATTTT
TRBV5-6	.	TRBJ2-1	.	CASSRPPGPGKNNEQFF	TGTGCCAGCAGTAGACCGCCGGGACCCGGAAAAAACAATGAGCAGTTCTTC
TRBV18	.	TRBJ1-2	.	CASSPLSSHGYTF	TGTGCCAGCTCACCATTATCCAGCCATGGCTACACCTTC